What follows describes a single TCR beta chain. The target antigen is unknown. The sample comes from a study of breast tumors, draining lymph nodes, adjacent tissues. Study-wide findings and caveats: Findings are consistent with lymph node origin and intratumoral expansion of most tumor T cells. Tumor repertoires ranked between lymph nodes and nontumor tissue in diversity, with V and J gene preferences. Data only fit, rather than demonstrated, lymph node origin of most tumor T cells.

Breast cancer patients provided tissue from their axillary draining lymph nodes. The V gene lost 2 bases and the J gene lost 4 bases, with 11 bases spanning the gap. The CDR3 runs to 13 residues. Germline lookup yields CDR1 SQVTM and CDR2 ANQGSEA. TCRdb called the multiplex PCR reads again in MiXCR, with one record for every CDR3 protein. The sample consists of some 120,000 distinct CDR3 sequences, roughly 21% of them appearing once. The sequence was obtained from a female donor with breast cancer. Some clones in this sample may be carry-over from other donors' samples. The sequenced sample was axillary lymph node tissue. This sequence joins TRBV29-1 and TRBJ1-1; perhaps TRBD1 as D (6 bases). The CDR3 region is CSVERGAGTEAFF. CDR3 nucleotides: TGCAGCGTTGAAAGGGGGGCGGGCACTGAAGCTTTCTTT.